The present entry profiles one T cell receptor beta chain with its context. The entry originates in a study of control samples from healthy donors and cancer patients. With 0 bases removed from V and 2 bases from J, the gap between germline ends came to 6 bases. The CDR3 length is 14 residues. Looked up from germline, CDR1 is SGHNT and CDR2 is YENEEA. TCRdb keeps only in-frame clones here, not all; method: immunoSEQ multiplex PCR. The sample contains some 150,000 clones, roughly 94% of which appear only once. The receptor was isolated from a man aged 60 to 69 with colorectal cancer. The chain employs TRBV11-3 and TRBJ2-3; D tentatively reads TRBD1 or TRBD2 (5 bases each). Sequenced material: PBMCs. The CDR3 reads CASSLDGATDTQYF. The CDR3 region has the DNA TGTGCCAGCAGCTTAGACGGGGCCACAGATACGCAGTATTTT.